The rows below give T cell receptor beta chains drawn from one sample of a study of cytomegalovirus exposure and HLA in healthy donors. The method was immunoSEQ multiplex PCR; TCRdb's version includes in-frame clones alone and lacks a portion of them. The sample shows about 190,000 clones, roughly 74% of them seen only once. The material sequenced was PBMCs. These receptors were obtained from a woman in her twenties or thirties in good health and CMV-seropositive. The CDR3 runs from the conserved cysteine through the conserved F or W. A D gene is named only where the DNA matches it firmly. Clone sizes are given selectively: once, few, many, or a class where the clone is expanded.

TRBV4-3	TRBJ2-7	few	NA	TGCGCCAGCAGCCTGTCTGCAGGCCCCTACGAGCAGTACTTC	CASSLSAGPYEQYF
TRBV4-1	TRBJ2-7	NA	TRBD2	TGCGCCAGCAGCCCCCGGGGAGCGGGAGGGTCAGGGGAGCAGTACTTC	CASSPRGAGGSGEQYF
TRBV19	TRBJ2-2	NA	NA	TGTGCCAGTAAGCCAGCGCGGGACAGATTCGCGAACACCGGGGAGCTGTTTTTT	CASKPARDRFANTGELFF
TRBV4-3	TRBJ2-5	NA	NA	TGCGCCAGCAGCCAAAACCGACTTTCTCAAGAGACCCAGTACTTC	CASSQNRLSQETQYF
TRBV4-1	TRBJ1-2	NA	NA	TGCGCCAGCAGCCCAAGCAGGGTTGGTGGCTACACCTTC	CASSPSRVGGYTF
TRBV9	TRBJ2-2	NA	TRBD2	TGTGCCAGCAGCGTAGTCGGCGGGGGGGCCCGGCACGGGGAGCTGTTTTTT	CASSVVGGGARHGELFF
TRBV2	TRBJ1-1	few	NA	TGTGCCAGCAGTGAAGATCAGTGGACTGAAGCTTTCTTT	CASSEDQWTEAFF
TRBV6-1	TRBJ2-2	NA	NA	TGTGCCAGCAGTGAAGCGGAGTGGGGGGAGCTGTTTTTT	CASSEAEWGELFF
TRBV19	TRBJ2-7	NA	TRBD1	TGTGCCAGTAGTCCCAGGGGGCTCGACGAGCAGTACTTC	CASSPRGLDEQYF
TRBV2	TRBJ2-7	NA	TRBD2	TGTGCCAGCAGTGCCTCCCTCAGCGGGAGTAGTCCCTACGAGCAGTACTTC	CASSASLSGSSPYEQYF
TRBV9	TRBJ2-3	NA	NA	TGTGCCAGCAGCGTTAGGGGGGGACGGGATACGCAGTATTTT	CASSVRGGRDTQYF
TRBV6-5	TRBJ1-2	once	TRBD1	TGTGCCAGCAGTTACCTTGACAGGGCAGGCTACACCTTC	CASSYLDRAGYTF
TRBV29-1	TRBJ2-1	NA	NA	TGCAGCGTTCGACACCGCTCCTACAATGAGCAGTTCTTC	CSVRHRSYNEQFF
TRBV9	TRBJ1-4	NA	NA	TGTGCCAGCAGTCCAGGGATGGTTGAAAAACTGTTTTTT	CASSPGMVEKLFF
TRBV18	TRBJ2-7	NA	NA	TGTGCCAGCTCACCTTCTCTTGAGCAGTACTTC	CASSPSLEQYF
TRBV29-1	TRBJ2-7	NA	NA	TGCAGCGTTGGAAGGGGGTTCTACGAGCAGTACTTC	CSVGRGFYEQYF
TRBV20-1	TRBJ1-5	NA	NA	TGCAGTGCTAGAGTTGGCCAGCCCCAGCATTTT	CSARVGQPQHF
TRBV6-1	TRBJ1-2	few	NA	TGTGCCAGCAGCCTAACCTCTGACTATGGCTACACCTTC	CASSLTSDYGYTF
TRBV7-9	TRBJ1-2	NA	NA	TGTGCCAGCAGCTTAGCAGGGGTCGCTAACTATGGCTACACCTTC	CASSLAGVANYGYTF
TRBV4-2	TRBJ2-3	NA	TRBD2	TGTGCCAGCAGCCAAGAGCGGGGGGGGGATCGCACAGATACGCAGTATTTT	CASSQERGGDRTDTQYF
TRBV4-3	TRBJ2-1	NA	NA	TGCGCCAGCAGCCAAGGATGGGCGGGGGCTTACGGGGGTGAGCAGTTCTTC	CASSQGWAGAYGGEQFF
TRBV5-1	TRBJ1-1	once	TRBD1	TGCGCCAGCAGCCCTGACAGGGGGACGTTCGAAGCTTTCTTT	CASSPDRGTFEAFF
TRBV7-9	TRBJ2-7	NA	TRBD2	TGTGCCAGCAGCTTATCGACTAGCGGGGAGCAGTACTTC	CASSLSTSGEQYF
TRBV19	TRBJ1-2	few	NA	TGTGCCAGTAGTCCAGGCGTTAGATATGGCTACACCTTC	CASSPGVRYGYTF
TRBV2	TRBJ2-7	NA	NA	TGTGCCAGCAGTACAGGGTTCTACGAGCAGTACTTC	CASSTGFYEQYF
TRBV28	TRBJ2-4	NA	TRBD2	TGTGCCAGCAGTTTATTGACTAGCGGGACCTTCGGCATTCAGTACTTC	CASSLLTSGTFGIQYF
TRBV14	TRBJ2-1	NA	NA	TGTGCCAGCAGCCAAGCTGGCGGGGCCTACAATGAGCAGTTCTTC	CASSQAGGAYNEQFF
TRBV2	TRBJ2-6	NA	NA	TGTGCCAGCAGTGACGTTAATGGACTTGCGGCAGGGGCCAACGTCCTGACTTTC	CASSDVNGLAAGANVLTF
TRBV2	TRBJ1-1	NA	NA	TGTGCCAGCAGTGAATTCGATGTGGCCTCCACTGAAGCTTTCTTT	CASSEFDVASTEAFF
TRBV29-1	TRBJ1-1	few	NA	TGCAGCGTTGGGGAGGACGGGGAAGCTTTCTTT	CSVGEDGEAFF
TRBV5-1	TRBJ2-3	NA	TRBD1	TGCGCCAGCAGCAACGAGGACAGGCTCACAGATACGCAGTATTTT	CASSNEDRLTDTQYF
TRBV7-9	TRBJ2-2	NA	NA	TGTGCCAGCAGCAACGTAGGGAGCGGGGAGCTGTTTTTT	CASSNVGSGELFF
TRBV27	TRBJ1-5	NA	TRBD1	TGTGCCAGCAGTACAGGGGGCGCGGATCAGCCCCAGCATTTT	CASSTGGADQPQHF
TRBV10-3	TRBJ2-2	NA	TRBD1	TGTGCCATCAGTGAGGAAGACAGGGTAACCGGGGAGCTGTTTTTT	CAISEEDRVTGELFF
TRBV9	TRBJ1-5	few	NA	TGTGCCAGTAACAGGGATAGCAATCAGCCCCAGCATTTT	CASNRDSNQPQHF
TRBV4-3	TRBJ1-6	NA	NA	TGCGCCAGCAGCCAAGTGGCTGGGGGCGGCTATAATTCACCCCTCCACTTT	CASSQVAGGGYNSPLHF
TRBV7-9	TRBJ2-5	NA	TRBD2	TGTGCCAGCAGCCAGGGACTAGCGGGACAAGAGACCCAGTACTTC	CASSQGLAGQETQYF
TRBV5-4	TRBJ2-5	NA	TRBD2	TGTGCCAGCAGCGCGAAGAAGCGGGGGCCGGGAGAGACCCAGTACTTC	CASSAKKRGPGETQYF
TRBV9	TRBJ2-3	NA	NA	TGTGCCAGCAGCGCACCAACGGCGGGTGCGGCGCAGTATTTT	CASSAPTAGAAQYF
TRBV11-2	TRBJ2-7	NA	NA	TGTGCCAGCAGCTTAGATACCAGGGACGAGCAGTACTTC	CASSLDTRDEQYF
TRBV14	TRBJ1-1	once	TRBD1	TGTGCCAGCAGCCCCCTTTTTAGGGGGCAAATGAACACTGAAGCTTTCTTT	CASSPLFRGQMNTEAFF
TRBV7-2	TRBJ2-7	once	TRBD1	TGTGCCAGCAGCCCGAGGTTGGACAGGGCGTCCTACGAGCAGTACTTC	CASSPRLDRASYEQYF
TRBV11-2	TRBJ1-3	NA	NA	TGTGCCAGCAGCACGTACGGGACAAAGGTCGGAAACACCATATATTTT	CASSTYGTKVGNTIYF
TRBV10-3	TRBJ2-6	NA	TRBD1	TGTGCCATCAGTGTAACCGGGACAGGGGTTTCTGGGGCCAACGTCCTGACTTTC	CAISVTGTGVSGANVLTF
TRBV28	TRBJ2-7	NA	TRBD2	TGTGCCAGCAGTTTACCCGGGAGGGACTACGAGCAGTACTTC	CASSLPGRDYEQYF